Detailed here is one TCR beta chain. Original data processing: The assay estimated nucleated cells by amplifying reference gene primers. Sequencing used immunoSEQ multiplex PCR; TCRdb keeps in-frame clones, though not all of them. V, J and clone size derive from that table, while D and trimming were established from the DNA sequence. The table records a few hundred thousand clones, about 87% of them present only once. This CDR3 has 13 amino acids. V was pared by 6 bases and J by 3 bases, with 1 base of the junction left unmatched. This sample is drawn from a study of blood T cell repertoires in COVID-19. Overall study: The study drew acute and convalescent COVID-19 samples from the United States, Italy and Spain. PBMCs, B-cell-depleted T cells, or T cells provided the cDNA or gDNA that made up the material.

The V gene is TRBV12-3 or TRBV12-4, the J gene TRBJ1-4; 7 positions match TRBD1. This receptor was taken from a man aged 60 to 69 with acute or convalescent COVID-19. Sequencing was performed on peripheral blood. The DNA of the CDR3 is TGTGCCAGCAGCGACAGGGCTAATGAAAAACTGTTTTTT. It encodes CASSDRANEKLFF.